The 9 T cell receptor beta chains below were found in one sample sequenced in a study of control samples from healthy donors and cancer patients. The method was immunoSEQ multiplex PCR; TCRdb's version includes in-frame clones alone and lacks a portion of them. The sample holds about 130,000 clones, around 94% seen once. The source material was PBMCs. Receptors originate from a man older than 75 with head and neck cancer.

V gene TRBV14 combines with J gene TRBJ2-5, with TRBD2 matching over 9 bases. Germline V gene data show CDR1 as SGHDN and CDR2 as FVKESK. The ends lost 3 bases at V and 3 bases at J; junction bases unmatched: 2. This CDR3 is built from 14 residues. CDR3 region: CASSHRLAEETQYF. DNA of the CDR3: TGTGCCAGCAGCCACCGACTAGCGGAAGAGACCCAGTACTTC.

CDR3: CATSAGEGQPQHF. The CDR3 nucleotides read TGTGCCACCAGTGCAGGGGAGGGACAGCCCCAGCATTTT. The V and J genes are TRBV24-1 and TRBJ1-5; TRBD1 is a possible D gene (6 bases). Germline loops: CDR1 KGHDR, CDR2 SFDVKD. The CDR3 has 13 residues. With 5 bases removed from V and 7 bases from J, the gap between germline ends came to 11 bases.

The chain carries TRBV5-1 and TRBJ2-5, with TRBD2 as a possible D gene (6 bases). CDR1 is SGHRS, CDR2 YFSETQ, per germline. V lost 4 bases and J 1 base, leaving 11 bases between the germline ends. The CDR3 sequence is 14 residues long. The CDR3 loop is CASSPYGSQETQYF. The CDR3 nucleotides read TGCGCCAGCAGCCCATACGGGAGCCAAGAGACCCAGTACTTC.

The chain is built from TRBV11-3 and TRBJ2-1; the D gene is possibly TRBD2 (5 bases). CDR3 length: 16 residues. V shed 0 bases and J shed 1 base, with 10 bases lying between them. The germline V gene has CDR1 SGHNT and CDR2 YENEEA. The CDR3 is CASSLDLTGSYNEQFF. Here the CDR3 DNA reads TGTGCCAGCAGCTTAGATCTGACGGGATCCTACAATGAGCAGTTCTTC.

The chain links TRBV10-3 to TRBJ2-1; weak D call: TRBD2 (6 bases). Trimming removed 4 bases from V and 7 bases from J, with 17 bases in between. Germline CDR1 reads ENHRY; CDR2 reads SYGVKD. This CDR3 is built from 15 residues. CDR3 residues: CAISVETGAINEQFF. CDR3 coding DNA: TGTGCCATCAGTGTAGAAACGGGAGCTATAAATGAGCAGTTCTTC.

J is TRBJ1-4 and V is TRBV4-1; 7 bases agree with TRBD1. The CDR3 runs 16 residues. The germline CDR1 and CDR2 sequences are MGHRA and YSYEKL. J lost 8 bases, V lost 4 bases, and 13 bases had no gene match. CDR3 sequence reads: CASSPGTAGGNEKLFF. CDR3 sequence (DNA): TGCGCCAGCAGCCCCGGGACAGCGGGAGGCAACGAAAAACTGTTTTTT.

The V gene is TRBV6-5, the J gene TRBJ1-5; the D gene is possibly TRBD1 (6 bases). CDR1 is MNHEY and CDR2 is SVGAGI in the germline V gene. The CDR3 contains 16 residues. Trimming pared 0 bases from V and 4 bases from J, leaving 13 bases between. CDR3 region: CASSYSSGAGNQPQHF. DNA of the CDR3: TGTGCCAGCAGTTACTCATCGGGGGCCGGGAATCAGCCCCAGCATTTT.

The rearrangement joins TRBV9 to TRBJ2-5; D ambiguous. Trimming stripped 8 bases from V and 0 bases from J, with 11 bases between. This CDR3 is 13 amino acids long. Germline values: CDR1 SGDLS, CDR2 YYNGEE. CDR3 coding DNA: TGTGCCAGTAGCCGATTTTACCAAGAGACCCAGTACTTC. Encoded protein: CASSRFYQETQYF.

Only one count was recorded for this clone. The chain combines TRBV6-5 with TRBJ2-6; D is perhaps TRBD1 (5 bases). The germline V gene encodes CDR1 MNHEY and CDR2 SVGAGI. V shed 6 bases and J shed 0 bases, with 9 bases lying between them. The CDR3 consists of 15 residues. The CDR3 bases are TGTGCCAGCAGGATGACAGTCTCTGGGGCCAACGTCCTGACTTTC. Translation: CASRMTVSGANVLTF.